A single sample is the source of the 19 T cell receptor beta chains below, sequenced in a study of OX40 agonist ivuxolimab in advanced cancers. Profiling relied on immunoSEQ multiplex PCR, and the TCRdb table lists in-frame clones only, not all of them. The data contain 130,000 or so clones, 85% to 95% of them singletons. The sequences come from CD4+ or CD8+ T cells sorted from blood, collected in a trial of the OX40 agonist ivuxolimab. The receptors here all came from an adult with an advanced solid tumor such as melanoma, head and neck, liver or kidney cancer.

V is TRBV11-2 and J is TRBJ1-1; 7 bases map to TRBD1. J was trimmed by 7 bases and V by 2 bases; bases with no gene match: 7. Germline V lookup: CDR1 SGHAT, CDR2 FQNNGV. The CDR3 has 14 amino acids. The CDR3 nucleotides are TGTGCCAGCAGCTTAAGTGGAGGGGGCGGTGAAGCTTTCTTT. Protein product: CASSLSGGGGEAFF.

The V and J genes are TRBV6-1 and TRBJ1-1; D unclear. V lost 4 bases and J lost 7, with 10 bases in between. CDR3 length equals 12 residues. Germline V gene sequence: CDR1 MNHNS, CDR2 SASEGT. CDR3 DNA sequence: TGTGCCAGCAGTGTGAGAGCAGGTGAAGCTTTCTTT. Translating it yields CASSVRAGEAFF.

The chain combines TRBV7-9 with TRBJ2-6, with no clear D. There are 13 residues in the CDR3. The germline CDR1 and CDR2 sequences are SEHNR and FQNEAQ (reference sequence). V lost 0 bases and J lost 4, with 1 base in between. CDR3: CASSLAGANVLTF. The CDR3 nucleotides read TGTGCCAGCAGCTTAGCCGGGGCCAACGTCCTGACTTTC.

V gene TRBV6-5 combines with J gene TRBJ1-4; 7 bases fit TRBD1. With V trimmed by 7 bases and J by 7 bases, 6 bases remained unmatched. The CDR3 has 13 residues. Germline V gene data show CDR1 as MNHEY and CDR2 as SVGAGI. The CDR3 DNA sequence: TGTGCCAGCAAACAGGGGTCGGGTGAAAAACTGTTTTTT. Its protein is CASKQGSGEKLFF.

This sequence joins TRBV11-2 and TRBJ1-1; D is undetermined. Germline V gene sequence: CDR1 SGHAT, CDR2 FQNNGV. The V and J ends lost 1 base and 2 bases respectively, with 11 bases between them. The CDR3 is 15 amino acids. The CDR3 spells CASSLAAGSNTEAFF. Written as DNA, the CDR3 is TGTGCCAGCAGCTTAGCGGCAGGATCTAACACTGAAGCTTTCTTT.

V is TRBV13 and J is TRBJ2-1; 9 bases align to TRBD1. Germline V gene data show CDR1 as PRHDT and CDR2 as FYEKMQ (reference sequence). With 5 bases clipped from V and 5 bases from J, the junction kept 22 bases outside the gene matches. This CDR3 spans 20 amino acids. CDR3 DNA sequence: TGTGCCAGCAGCCCTCGTACGGTAGGGCCCCGGGACAGGGCCCACAATGAGCAGTTCTTC. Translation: CASSPRTVGPRDRAHNEQFF.

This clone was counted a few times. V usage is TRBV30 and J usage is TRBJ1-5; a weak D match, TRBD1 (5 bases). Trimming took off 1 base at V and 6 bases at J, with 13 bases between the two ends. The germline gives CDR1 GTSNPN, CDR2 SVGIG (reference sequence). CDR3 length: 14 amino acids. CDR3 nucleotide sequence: TGTGCCTGGAGTGAGGGTTGGGGGGGTCAGCCCCAGCATTTT. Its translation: CAWSEGWGGQPQHF. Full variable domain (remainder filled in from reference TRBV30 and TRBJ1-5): SQTIHQWPATLVQPVGSPLSLECTVEGTSNPNLYWYRQAAGRGLQLLFYSVGIGQISSEVPQNLSASRPQDRQFILSSKKLLLSDSGFYLCAWSEGWGGQPQHFGDGTRLSIL.

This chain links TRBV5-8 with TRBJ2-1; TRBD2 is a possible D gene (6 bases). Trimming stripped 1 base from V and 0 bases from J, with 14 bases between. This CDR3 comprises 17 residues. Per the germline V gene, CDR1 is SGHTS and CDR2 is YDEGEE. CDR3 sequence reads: CASSLQGTASSYNEQFF. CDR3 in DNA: TGTGCCAGCAGCTTGCAAGGGACTGCGAGCTCCTACAATGAGCAGTTCTTC.

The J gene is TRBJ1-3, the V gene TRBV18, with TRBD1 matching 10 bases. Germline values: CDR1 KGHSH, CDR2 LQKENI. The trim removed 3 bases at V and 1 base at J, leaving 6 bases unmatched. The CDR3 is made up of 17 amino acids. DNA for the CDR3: TGTGCCAGCTCACCTCTCCCGGGACAGGGGTCTGGAAACACCATATATTTT. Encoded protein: CASSPLPGQGSGNTIYF.

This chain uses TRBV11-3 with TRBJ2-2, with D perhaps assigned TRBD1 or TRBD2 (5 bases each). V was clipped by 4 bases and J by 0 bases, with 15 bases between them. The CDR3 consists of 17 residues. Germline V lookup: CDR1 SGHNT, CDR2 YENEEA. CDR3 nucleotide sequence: TGTGCCAGCAGCTCCCCGGGGATGGGGGCGAACACCGGGGAGCTGTTTTTT. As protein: CASSSPGMGANTGELFF. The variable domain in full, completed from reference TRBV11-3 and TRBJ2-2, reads EAGVVQSPRYKIIEKKQPVAFWCNPISGHNTLYWYLQNLGQGPELLIRYENEEAVDDSQLPKDRFSAERLKGVDSTLKIQPAELGDSAVYLCASSSPGMGANTGELFFGEGSRLTVL.

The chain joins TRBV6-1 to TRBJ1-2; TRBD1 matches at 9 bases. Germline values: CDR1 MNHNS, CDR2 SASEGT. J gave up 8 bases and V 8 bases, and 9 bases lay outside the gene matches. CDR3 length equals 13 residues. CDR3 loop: CASAKTGGFGYTF. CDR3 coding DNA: TGTGCCAGCGCTAAGACAGGGGGGTTCGGCTACACCTTC.

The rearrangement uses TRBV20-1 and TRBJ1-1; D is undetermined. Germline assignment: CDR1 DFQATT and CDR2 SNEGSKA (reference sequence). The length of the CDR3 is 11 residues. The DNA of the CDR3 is TGCAGCGCCTACTCGAACACTGAAGCTTTCTTT. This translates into CSAYSNTEAFF.

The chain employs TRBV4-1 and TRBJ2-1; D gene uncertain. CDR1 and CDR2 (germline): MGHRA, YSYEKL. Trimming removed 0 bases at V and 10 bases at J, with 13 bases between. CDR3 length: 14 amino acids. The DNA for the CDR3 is TGCGCCAGCAGCCAAGATTTCGGGTCACGGGAGCAGTTCTTC. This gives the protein CASSQDFGSREQFF.

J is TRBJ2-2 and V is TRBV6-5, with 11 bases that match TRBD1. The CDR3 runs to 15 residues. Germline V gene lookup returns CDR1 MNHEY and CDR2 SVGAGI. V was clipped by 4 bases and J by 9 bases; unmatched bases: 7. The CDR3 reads CASSSGQGVLRELFF. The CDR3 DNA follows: TGTGCCAGCAGTTCGGGACAGGGGGTGTTGAGGGAGCTGTTTTTT.

The DNA of the CDR3 is TGTGCCATTCAAGGGGGCATGGGCAATGAGCAGTTCTTC. Translated: CAIQGGMGNEQFF. The chain couples TRBV28 to TRBJ2-1; 7 bases line up with TRBD1. Losses at the gene ends were 10 bases for V and 6 bases for J; bases not matched to a gene: 9. Per the germline V gene, CDR1 is MDHEN and CDR2 is SYDVKM. CDR3 length equals 13 residues.

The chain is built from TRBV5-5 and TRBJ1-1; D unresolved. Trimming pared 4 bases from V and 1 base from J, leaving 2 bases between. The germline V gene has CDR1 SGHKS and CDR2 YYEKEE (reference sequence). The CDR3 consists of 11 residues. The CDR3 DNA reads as TGTGCCAGCAGCCAGAACACTGAAGCTTTCTTT. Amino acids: CASSQNTEAFF. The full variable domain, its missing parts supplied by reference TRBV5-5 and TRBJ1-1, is DAGVTQSPTHLIKTRGQQVTLRCSPISGHKSVSWYQQVLGQGPQFIFQYYEKEERGRGNFPDRFSARQFPNYSSELNVNALLLGDSALYLCASSQNTEAFFGQGTRLTVV.

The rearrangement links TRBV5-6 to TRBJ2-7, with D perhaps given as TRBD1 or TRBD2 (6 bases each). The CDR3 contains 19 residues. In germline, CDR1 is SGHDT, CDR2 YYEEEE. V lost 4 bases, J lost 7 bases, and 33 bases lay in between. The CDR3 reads CASSRDRGRGVSTTREQYF. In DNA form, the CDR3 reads TGTGCCAGCAGCCGGGATCGAGGAAGGGGGGTCTCCACTACGCGGGAGCAGTACTTC.

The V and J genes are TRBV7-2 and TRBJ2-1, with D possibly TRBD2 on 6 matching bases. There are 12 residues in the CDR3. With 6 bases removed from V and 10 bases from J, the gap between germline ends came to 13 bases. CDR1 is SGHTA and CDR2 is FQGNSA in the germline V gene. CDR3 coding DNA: TGTGCCAGCAGGACGGGGGTGGGAGAGCAGTTCTTC. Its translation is CASRTGVGEQFF.

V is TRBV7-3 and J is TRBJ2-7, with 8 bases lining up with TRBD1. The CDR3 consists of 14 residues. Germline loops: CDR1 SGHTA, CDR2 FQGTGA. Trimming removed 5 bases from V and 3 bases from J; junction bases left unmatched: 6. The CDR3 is CASSPGTGLYEQYF. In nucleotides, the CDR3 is TGTGCCAGCAGCCCAGGGACAGGACTCTACGAGCAGTACTTC.